Detailed here is one T cell receptor beta chain. The source of the sample is a study of blood T cell repertoires in COVID-19. The table came from immunoSEQ multiplex PCR; TCRdb's copy has only in-frame clones and leaves some out. The table has 190,000 or so clones, around 88% seen once. This CDR3 is 19 amino acids long. V was shortened by 5 bases and J by 1 base, with 26 bases between the two germline ends. The germline V gene has CDR1 SEHNR and CDR2 FQNEAQ (reference sequence). The chain employs TRBV7-9 and TRBJ1-1; tentative D call: TRBD1 (6 bases). The receptor was isolated from a woman aged 25 to 45 who had recovered from COVID-19. Specimen: PBMCs or T cells enriched from blood (not recorded which). In DNA form, the CDR3 reads TGTGCCAGCAGCCAGGGAACGCTTAGGGGGGGCCCCGGGAACACTGAAGCTTTCTTT. Translated: CASSQGTLRGGPGNTEAFF.